This TCR beta chain stems from a study of Graves' ophthalmopathy and Graves' hyperthyroidism. Study results and limitations: For predicting ophthalmopathy progression, the model had about 71% sensitivity and 72.22% specificity. Classification of ophthalmopathy versus stable hyperthyroidism by a 13-signature model yielded about 90% sensitivity and approximately 80% specificity.

This clonotype has a handful of counts. The target antigen is unknown. RNA transcripts yielded amplified TCR beta CDR3 regions. The first round was an RT-PCR with HTBI primers, and the second round was a multiplex PCR. TCRdb called the multiplex PCR reads again in MiXCR, with one record for every CDR3 protein. The sample has hundreds of thousands of distinct CDR3 sequences; more than 40% are singletons. Germline V CDR1 and CDR2: SGHVS, FQNEAQ. The CDR3 covers 14 residues. V was clipped by 3 bases and J by 1 base, with 10 bases between them. The receptor's source is an adult man with Graves' ophthalmopathy. The chain recombines TRBV7-8 with TRBJ2-7; D uncertain. The sequenced sample consisted of peripheral blood. As DNA, the CDR3 is TGTGCCAGCAGCTTTCAGAGACTTTCCTACGAGCAGTACTTC. It codes for CASSFQRLSYEQYF.